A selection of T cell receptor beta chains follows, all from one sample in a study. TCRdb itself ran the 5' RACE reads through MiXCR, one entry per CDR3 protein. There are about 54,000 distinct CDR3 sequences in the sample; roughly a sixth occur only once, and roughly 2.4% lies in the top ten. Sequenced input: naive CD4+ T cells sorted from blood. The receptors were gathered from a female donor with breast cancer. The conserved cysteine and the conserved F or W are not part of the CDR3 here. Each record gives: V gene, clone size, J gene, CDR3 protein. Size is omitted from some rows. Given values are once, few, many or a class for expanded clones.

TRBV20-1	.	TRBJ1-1	SARDWTGVTNTEAF
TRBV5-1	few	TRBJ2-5	ASSMKGQFQETQY
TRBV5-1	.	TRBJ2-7	ASIQGAYEQY
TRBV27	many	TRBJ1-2	ASSLTSPGTGYT
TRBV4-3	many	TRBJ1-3	ASSQDRGLYSGNTIY
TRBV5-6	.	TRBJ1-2	ASSLGWGAGDYT
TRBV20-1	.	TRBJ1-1	SARDATEAF
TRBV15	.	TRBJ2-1	ATSRELAGFRYNEQF
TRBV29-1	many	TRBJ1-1	SVAQGYTEAF
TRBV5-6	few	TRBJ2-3	ASSTLLADTQY
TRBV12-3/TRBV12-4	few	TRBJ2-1	ASTLGRSYGEQF
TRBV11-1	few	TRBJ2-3	ASAADRTDTQY
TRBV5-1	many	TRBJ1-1	ASSLEGNTEAF
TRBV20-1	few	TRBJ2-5	SAVGQSRETQY
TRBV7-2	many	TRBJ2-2	ASSSDRLTGELF
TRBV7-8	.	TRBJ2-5	ASSWYGLSETQY
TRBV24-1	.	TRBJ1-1	ATSESGPNTEAF
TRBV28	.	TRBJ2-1	ASSRIGRPEANEQF
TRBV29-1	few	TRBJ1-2	SVGGGFGGYT
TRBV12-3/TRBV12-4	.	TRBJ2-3	ASSSVDSTVTDTQY
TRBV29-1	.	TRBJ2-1	SLALYNEQF
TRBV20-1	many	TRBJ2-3	SALELTDTQY
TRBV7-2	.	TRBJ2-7	ASSLDEGRSYEQY
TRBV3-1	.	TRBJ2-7	ASSQGLGGDEQC
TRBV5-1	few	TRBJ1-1	ASSLFPESTEAF
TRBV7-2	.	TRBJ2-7	ASSPNAGGSKY
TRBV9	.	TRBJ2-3	ASSVGPYRTDTQY
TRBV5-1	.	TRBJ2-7	ASSHGDSSYEQY
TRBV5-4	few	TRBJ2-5	ASSLNSVQETQY
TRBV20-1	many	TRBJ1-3	SAKAGGTGNTIY
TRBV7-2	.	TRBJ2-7	ASRLSGGSYEQY
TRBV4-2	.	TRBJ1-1	ASSQEPGGNTEAF
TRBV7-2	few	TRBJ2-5	ASSSPLFQTQY